The T cell receptor (beta chain) described here comes from a study of T cell repertoires in cytomegalovirus infection. Study in general: HLA-B-restricted CMV epitopes that are well studied were used alongside recently identified HLA-C-restricted ones. Shared public TCR beta signatures pointed to both CMV infection and a matching HLA type.

On this clonotype: The target antigen is unknown.

A single record per CDR3 protein comes from TCRdb applying MiXCR to the reads. This sample has roughly 920,000 distinct CDR3 sequences, with approximately 33% found just once. Study-wide points: Of the TCR beta families, the public ones yielded a cumulative frequency that identified carriers of CMV plus the relevant HLA. The study found HLA-C-restricted CMV-specific TCR beta clonotypes dominating the ex vivo response.

The germline V gene has CDR1 DFQATT and CDR2 SNEGSKA (reference sequence). The CDR3 has 13 amino acids. The V segment lost 4 bases and the J segment 1 base; nucleotides outside the gene matches: 2. This chain joins TRBV20-1 and TRBJ1-1; TRBD1 matches at 8 bases. The TCR was taken from a human donor in good health (CMV status not recorded). Some clones in this sample may be carry-over from other donors' samples. This specimen was cultured CD8+ T cells from PBMCs, taken from culture after CMV antigen stimulation. The CDR3 DNA reads as TGCAGTGCTAACAGGGGGAGGAACACTGAAGCTTTCTTT. It specifies CSANRGRNTEAFF.